This T cell receptor (beta chain) was sequenced for a study of CXCR3-negative and CXCR3-positive naive CD8 T cells (dated by TCRdb to between 2018 and 2021). Study-wide context: In total, 130 million to 150 million TRB reads were obtained, corresponding to roughly 1.5 +/- 0.3 million reads per library. Data from around ten donors, pooled across two independent experiments, went into the diversity and physicochemical repertoire analyses. Naive subsets from five or six donors and memory cells from 3 donors were included in the TRBV-TRBJ cluster analysis. What the work shows at the level of the full study, not this receptor alone: Surface CD5, linked to self-reactivity in mice, was comparable between naive subsets; TCR interaction strength was therefore also inferred from TRB CDR3 physicochemical properties. Naive CXCR3-negative and CXCR3-positive cells from the same donor showed similar TRBV-TRBJ usage, whereas memory cells showed distinct patterns. CXCR3 expression partially decreased after cryopreservation, so most assays used freshly isolated PBMCs. Compared with CXCR3-negative naive cells, CXCR3-positive naive cells had TRB CDR3s with higher hydrophobicity (lower Kidera factor 4), lower energy, and higher strength and volume indices. Comparably high repertoire diversity was found in both naive subsets, whereas much lower repertoire diversity was found in memory CD8+ T cells.

The sequencer was a NextSeq 550. The Human TCR Profiling Kit (MiLaboratory) was used to make UMI-labeled 5' RACE TRB cDNA libraries. cDNA synthesis used the entire amount of extracted RNA, and PCR amplification then used the entire amount of cDNA produced. The libraries were made side by side, with each library going through the same number of PCR cycles. The paper's processing steps were these. MIGEC and MiXCR extracted about 50,000 +/- 10,000 unique UMI-labeled TRB cDNA molecules per library, requiring at least two reads per UMI. Each library averaged around 40,000 +/- 10,000 functional in-frame TRB CDR3 nucleotide clonotypes without stop codons. After each sample was downsampled to 5000 UMI-labeled TRB molecules, VDJtools was used to calculate diversity metrics such as normalized Shannon-Wiener and Chao1. VDJtools was used to calculate clonotype-size-weighted physicochemical properties of the central five CDR3 residues, namely interaction energy, strength, volume and Kidera factor 4. The reads underwent TCRdb reprocessing, giving one record for each CDR3 protein sequence and no DNA. The V and J calls and clone size are TCRdb's, not the authors'. This sample's table has entries for some 120,000 distinct CDR3 sequences. The ten most abundant clones make up about 0.35% of the sample.

Each CD8+ T cell subset was flow-sorted in triplicate, with roughly 310,000 cells per subset placed directly into RLT lysis buffer. To exclude memory contaminants, naive CD8+ T cells were stringently defined as CD45RO-CCR7+CD27+CD95-. Using standard density gradient centrifugation, peripheral blood mononuclear cells were isolated from buffy coats. Naive CXCR3-negative and CXCR3-positive CD8+ T cells were flow-sorted on a FACSAria III. An RNeasy Mini Kit was used to extract total RNA from the sorted cells. On this clonotype: Its antigen is currently not known.

CDR1 MNHEY and CDR2 SVGAGI are derived from the germline V gene. Reading from cysteine to phenylalanine, the CDR3 counts 14 amino acids. This entry has no DNA. This chain joins TRBV6-5 to TRBJ1-2. This clonotype was obtained from a human donor in good health. Some clones in this sample may be carry-over from other donors' samples. Sequenced: naive CXCR3+ CD8+ T cells from blood. Sample cell subset or site, as interpreted from the label and publication: CD45RO-CCR7+CD27+CD95- naive CD8+ T cells expressing CXCR3 (TNR3+). The CDR3: CASRPIGEIYGYTF.